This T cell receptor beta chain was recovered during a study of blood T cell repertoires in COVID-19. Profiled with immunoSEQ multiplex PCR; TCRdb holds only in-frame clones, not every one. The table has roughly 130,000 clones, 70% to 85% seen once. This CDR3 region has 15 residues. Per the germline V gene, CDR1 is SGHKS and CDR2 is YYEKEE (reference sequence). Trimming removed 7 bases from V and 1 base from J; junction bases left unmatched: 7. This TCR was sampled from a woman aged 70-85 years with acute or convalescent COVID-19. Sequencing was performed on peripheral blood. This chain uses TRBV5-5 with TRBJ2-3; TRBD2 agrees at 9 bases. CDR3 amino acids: CASGWRGGGTDTQYF. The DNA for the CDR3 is TGTGCCAGCGGTTGGCGGGGGGGAGGCACAGATACGCAGTATTTT.